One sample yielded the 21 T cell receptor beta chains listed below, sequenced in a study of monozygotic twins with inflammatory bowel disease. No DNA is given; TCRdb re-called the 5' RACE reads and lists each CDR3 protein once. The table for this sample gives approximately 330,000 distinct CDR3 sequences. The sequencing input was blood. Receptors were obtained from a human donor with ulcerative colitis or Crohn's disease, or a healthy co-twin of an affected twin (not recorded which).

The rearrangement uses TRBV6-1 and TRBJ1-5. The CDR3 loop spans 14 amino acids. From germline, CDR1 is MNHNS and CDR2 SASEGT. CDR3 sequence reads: CASSVTISNQPQHF.

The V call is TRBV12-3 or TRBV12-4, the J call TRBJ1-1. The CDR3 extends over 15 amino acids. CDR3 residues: CASSLRVAGRTEAFF.

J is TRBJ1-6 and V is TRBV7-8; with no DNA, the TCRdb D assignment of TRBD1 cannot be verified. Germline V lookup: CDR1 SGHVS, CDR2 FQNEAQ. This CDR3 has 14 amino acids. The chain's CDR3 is CATCGVPPNSPLHF. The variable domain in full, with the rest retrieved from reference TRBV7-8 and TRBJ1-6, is GAGVSQSPRYKVAKRGQDVALRCDPISGHVSLFWYQQALGQGPEFLTYFQNEAQLDKSGLPSDRFFAERPEGSVSTLKIQRTQQEDSAVYLCATCGVPPNSPLHFGNGTRLTVT.

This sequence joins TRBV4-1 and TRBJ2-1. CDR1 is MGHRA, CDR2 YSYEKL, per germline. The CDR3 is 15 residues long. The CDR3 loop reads CASSPLEVPHNEQFF.

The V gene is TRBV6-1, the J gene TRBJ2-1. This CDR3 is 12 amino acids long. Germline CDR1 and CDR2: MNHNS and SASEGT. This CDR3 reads CASSVAGPEQFF.

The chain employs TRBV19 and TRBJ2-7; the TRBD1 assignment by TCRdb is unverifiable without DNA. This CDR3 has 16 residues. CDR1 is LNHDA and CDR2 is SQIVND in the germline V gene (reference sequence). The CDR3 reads CASSTSDSQSPREQYF.

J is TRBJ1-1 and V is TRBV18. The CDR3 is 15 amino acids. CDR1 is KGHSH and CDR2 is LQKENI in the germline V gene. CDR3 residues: CASSGQLFMNTEAFF.

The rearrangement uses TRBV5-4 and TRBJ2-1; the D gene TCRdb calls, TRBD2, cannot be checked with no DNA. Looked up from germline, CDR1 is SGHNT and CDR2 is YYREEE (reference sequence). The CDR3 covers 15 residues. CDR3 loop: CASSERTSWNNEQFF.

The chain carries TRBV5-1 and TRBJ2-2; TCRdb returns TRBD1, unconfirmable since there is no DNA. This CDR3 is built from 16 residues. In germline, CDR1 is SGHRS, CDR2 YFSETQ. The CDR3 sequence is CASSGDRGIDTGELFF.

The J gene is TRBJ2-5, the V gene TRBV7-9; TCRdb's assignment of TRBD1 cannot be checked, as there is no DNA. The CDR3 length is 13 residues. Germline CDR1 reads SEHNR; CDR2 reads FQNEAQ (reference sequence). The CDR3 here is CASSYGTLETQYF.

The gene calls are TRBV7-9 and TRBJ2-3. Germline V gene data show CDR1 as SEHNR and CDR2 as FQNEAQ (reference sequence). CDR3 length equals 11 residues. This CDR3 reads CASSLANTQYF.

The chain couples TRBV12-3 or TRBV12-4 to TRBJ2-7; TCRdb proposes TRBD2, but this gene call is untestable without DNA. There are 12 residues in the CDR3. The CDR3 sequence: CASRWEGYEQYF.

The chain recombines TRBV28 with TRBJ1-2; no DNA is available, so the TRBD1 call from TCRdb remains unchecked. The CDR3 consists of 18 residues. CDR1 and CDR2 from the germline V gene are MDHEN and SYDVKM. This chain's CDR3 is CASSFPGKKGDRGYGYTF.

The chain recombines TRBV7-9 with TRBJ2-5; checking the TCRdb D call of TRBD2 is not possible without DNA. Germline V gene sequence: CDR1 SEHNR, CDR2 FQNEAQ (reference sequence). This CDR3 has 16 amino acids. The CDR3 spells CASSRQAGKLQETQYF.

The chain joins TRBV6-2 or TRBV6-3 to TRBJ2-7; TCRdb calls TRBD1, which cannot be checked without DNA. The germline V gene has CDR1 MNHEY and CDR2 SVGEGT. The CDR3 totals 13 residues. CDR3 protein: CATTDISSYEQYF.

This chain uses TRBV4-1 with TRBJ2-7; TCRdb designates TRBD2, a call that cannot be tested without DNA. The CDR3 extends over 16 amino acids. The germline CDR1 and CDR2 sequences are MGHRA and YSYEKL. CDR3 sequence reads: CASSQDRETRSYEQYF.

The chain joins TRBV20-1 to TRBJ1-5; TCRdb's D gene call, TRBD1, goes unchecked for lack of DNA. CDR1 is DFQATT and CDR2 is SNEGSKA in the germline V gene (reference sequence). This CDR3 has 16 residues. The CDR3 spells CSARQTPGGSAQPQHF.

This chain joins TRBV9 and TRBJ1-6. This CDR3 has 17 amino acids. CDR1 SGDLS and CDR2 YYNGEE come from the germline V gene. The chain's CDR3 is CASSGGEGGGFISPLHF.

CDR3 sequence: CASSYSTSTIAAASYEQFF. The chain couples TRBV6-5 to TRBJ2-1. The germline gives CDR1 MNHEY, CDR2 SVGAGI. This CDR3 is built from 19 residues.

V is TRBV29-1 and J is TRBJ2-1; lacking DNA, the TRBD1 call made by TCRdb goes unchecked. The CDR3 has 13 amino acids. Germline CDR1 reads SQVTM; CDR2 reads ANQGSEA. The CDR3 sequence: CSVAIRQNNEQFF.

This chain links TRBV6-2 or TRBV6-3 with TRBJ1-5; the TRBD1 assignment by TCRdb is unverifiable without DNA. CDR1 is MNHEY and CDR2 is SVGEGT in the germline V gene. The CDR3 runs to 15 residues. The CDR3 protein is CASSYTEGGSQPQHF.